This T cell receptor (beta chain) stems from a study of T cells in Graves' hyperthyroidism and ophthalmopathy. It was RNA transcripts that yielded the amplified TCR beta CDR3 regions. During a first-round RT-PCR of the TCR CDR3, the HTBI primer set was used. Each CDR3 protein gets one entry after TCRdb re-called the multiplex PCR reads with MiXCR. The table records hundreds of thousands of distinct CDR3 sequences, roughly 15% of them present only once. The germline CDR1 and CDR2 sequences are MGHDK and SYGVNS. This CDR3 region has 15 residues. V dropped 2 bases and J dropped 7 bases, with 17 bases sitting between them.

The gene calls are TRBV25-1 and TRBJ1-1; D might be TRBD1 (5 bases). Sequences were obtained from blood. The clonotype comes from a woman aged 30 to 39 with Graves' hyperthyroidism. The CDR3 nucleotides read TGTGCCAGCAGTGAAATGGTCCTGACAGAGGGTGAAGCTTTCTTT. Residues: CASSEMVLTEGEAFF.